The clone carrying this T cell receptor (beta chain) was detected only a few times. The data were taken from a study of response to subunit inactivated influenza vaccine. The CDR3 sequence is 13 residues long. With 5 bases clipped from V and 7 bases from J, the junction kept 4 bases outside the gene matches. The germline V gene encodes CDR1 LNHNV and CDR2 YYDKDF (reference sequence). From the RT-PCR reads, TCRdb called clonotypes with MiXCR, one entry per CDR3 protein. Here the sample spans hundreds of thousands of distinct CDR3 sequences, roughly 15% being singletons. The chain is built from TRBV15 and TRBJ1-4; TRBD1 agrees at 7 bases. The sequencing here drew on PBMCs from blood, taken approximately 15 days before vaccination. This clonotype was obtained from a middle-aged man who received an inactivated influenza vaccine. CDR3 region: CATSSHRGEKLFF. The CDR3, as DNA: TGTGCCACCAGCTCCCACAGGGGTGAAAAACTGTTTTTT.